The rows below give T cell receptor beta chains drawn from one sample of a study of blood T cell repertoires in COVID-19. Sequencing used immunoSEQ multiplex PCR; TCRdb keeps in-frame clones, though not all of them. Found here are almost 400,000 clones, about nine tenths of them singletons; the top ten hold approximately 1.5%. Sample: PBMCs or T cells enriched from blood (not recorded which). The receptors stem from a woman in her twenties or thirties who had recovered from COVID-19. CDR3s include the opening cysteine and the closing phenylalanine or tryptophan. The order of the fields is D gene, V gene, clone size, J gene, CDR3 protein, CDR3 DNA. D genes are given only for firm matches. Where a row states a size, it is once, few, many or the class of an expanded clone; other rows omit it.

-	TRBV19	-	TRBJ1-5	CASNDPGQPQHF	TGTGCCAGTAACGATCCGGGGCAGCCCCAGCATTTT
TRBD1	TRBV28	once	TRBJ1-2	CASSVVRDSNNYGYTF	TGTGCCAGCAGTGTCGTCCGGGACAGTAACAACTATGGCTACACCTTC
-	TRBV28	-	TRBJ1-3	CASESGNTIYF	TGTGCCTCTGAGTCTGGAAACACCATATATTTT
TRBD1	TRBV18	-	TRBJ2-7	CASSHDRVRYEQYF	TGTGCCAGCTCACACGACAGGGTACGGTACGAGCAGTACTTC
-	TRBV28	-	TRBJ2-2	CASSFPYGRANTGELFF	TGTGCCAGCAGTTTCCCCTATGGCAGGGCTAACACCGGGGAGCTGTTTTTT
TRBD1	TRBV4-2	once	TRBJ1-5	CASSQEQGGWNQPQHF	TGTGCCAGCAGCCAAGAACAGGGGGGTTGGAATCAGCCCCAGCATTTT
TRBD1	TRBV4-3	once	TRBJ2-1	CASSGTEDAYNEQFF	TGCGCCAGCAGCGGGACAGAAGACGCCTACAATGAGCAGTTCTTC
TRBD1	TRBV9	few	TRBJ1-6	CASSVGTGSNNSPLHF	TGTGCCAGCAGCGTAGGGACAGGGTCCAATAATTCACCCCTCCACTTT
TRBD1	TRBV6-5	-	TRBJ1-5	CASSRQGFSNQPQHF	TGTGCCAGCAGTAGACAGGGATTTAGCAATCAGCCCCAGCATTTT
-	TRBV19	-	TRBJ1-1	CASSIGQGNTEAFF	TGTGCCAGTAGTATTGGTCAGGGTAACACTGAAGCTTTCTTT
TRBD1	TRBV11-2	-	TRBJ2-7	CASRPLRGQGSYEQYF	TGTGCCAGCAGGCCCCTGAGGGGACAGGGTTCCTACGAGCAGTACTTC
-	TRBV6-5	once	TRBJ1-4	CASSPEGRVREKLFF	TGTGCCAGCTCTCCCGAAGGCAGGGTTAGGGAAAAACTGTTTTTT
TRBD1	TRBV27	-	TRBJ2-5	CASRTGGQETQYF	TGTGCCAGCAGGACAGGGGGGCAAGAGACCCAGTACTTC
TRBD1	TRBV9	once	TRBJ1-1	CASSGQGTGGTEAFF	TGTGCCAGCAGCGGACAGGGGACAGGGGGCACTGAAGCTTTCTTT
TRBD1	TRBV4-1	-	TRBJ1-2	CASSQDRDSGYGYTF	TGCGCCAGCAGCCAAGACAGGGACAGCGGCTATGGCTACACCTTC